A selection of T cell receptor beta chains follows, all from one sample in a study of blood T cell repertoires in COVID-19. The assay was immunoSEQ multiplex PCR, and TCRdb's table has in-frame clones only and misses some. Altogether some 190,000 clones are present, 80% to 90% being singletons, with the ten largest covering 0.95% to 1.3%. Sequenced input: peripheral blood. The receptor source for this set is a man younger than 40 with acute or convalescent COVID-19. Both conserved end residues are part of each CDR3. Each record gives: D gene, clone size, V gene, J gene, CDR3 protein, CDR3 DNA. D genes are given only for firm matches. The listing skips clone size in some rows; elsewhere it reads once, few, many or a size class.

-	-	TRBV5-4	TRBJ2-7	CASSSDRDEQYF	TGTGCCAGCAGCTCTGACAGAGACGAGCAGTACTTC
-	once	TRBV2	TRBJ1-2	CASRLTGDYGYTF	TGTGCCAGCAGGTTGACAGGCGACTATGGCTACACCTTC
TRBD1	-	TRBV7-6	TRBJ2-2	CASSSPPIRTGGSWELFF	TGTGCCAGCAGCTCACCTCCCATTAGGACAGGGGGCTCTTGGGAGCTGTTTTTT
-	-	TRBV9	TRBJ2-1	CASSVAPQRVRANEQFF	TGTGCCAGCAGCGTAGCCCCTCAGCGGGTGAGGGCGAATGAGCAGTTCTTC
-	-	TRBV2	TRBJ1-6	CASSPDIEGSPLHF	TGTGCCAGCAGCCCCGACATTGAGGGTTCACCCCTCCACTTT
-	few	TRBV19	TRBJ1-1	CATFGGTEAFF	TGTGCCACGTTCGGAGGCACTGAAGCTTTCTTT
-	once	TRBV2	TRBJ2-3	CASSTVPDTQYF	TGTGCCAGCTCGACAGTCCCAGATACGCAGTATTTT
TRBD1	-	TRBV30	TRBJ1-5	CAWSATGSRQPQHF	TGTGCCTGGAGTGCGACAGGGTCGCGTCAGCCCCAGCATTTT
-	-	TRBV21-1	TRBJ2-7	CASSPNRTGDYEQYF	TGTGCCAGCAGCCCCAACAGGACAGGGGACTACGAGCAGTACTTC
-	-	TRBV16	TRBJ1-4	CASSQSNQGTNEKLFF	TGTGCCAGCAGCCAATCGAATCAGGGAACTAATGAAAAACTGTTTTTT
-	-	TRBV5-1	TRBJ2-1	CASSLVRSAQSSYNEQFF	TGCGCCAGCAGCTTGGTCAGGTCAGCCCAGAGCTCCTACAATGAGCAGTTCTTC
TRBD1	-	TRBV15	TRBJ1-3	CATSRDRGQPNF	TGTGCCACCAGCAGAGATCGGGGACAGCCAAACTTT
TRBD2	-	TRBV5-1	TRBJ2-3	CASSSSGTSGSGTDTQYF	TGCGCCAGCAGCAGCTCCGGGACTAGCGGGTCTGGCACAGATACGCAGTATTTT
TRBD1	-	TRBV28	TRBJ1-5	CASSQPGQPNYSNQPQHF	TGTGCCAGCAGCCAACCGGGACAGCCTAACTATAGCAATCAGCCCCAGCATTTT
TRBD2	-	TRBV19	TRBJ2-3	CASSIQRGRTDTQYF	TGTGCCAGTAGTATCCAGCGGGGGAGGACAGATACGCAGTATTTT
TRBD1	-	TRBV30	TRBJ1-2	CAWSVQGGSGYTF	TGTGCCTGGAGTGTGCAAGGGGGCAGTGGCTACACCTTC
TRBD2	-	TRBV18	TRBJ2-7	CASSPRRGWYEQYF	TGTGCCAGCTCACCACGGCGGGGGTGGTACGAGCAGTACTTC
TRBD1	-	TRBV18	TRBJ1-1	CASSGTGGTEAFF	TGTGCCAGCTCAGGGACAGGTGGCACTGAAGCTTTCTTT
-	-	TRBV28	TRBJ1-1	CASRLVGEANTEAFF	TGTGCCAGCAGGCTGGTTGGGGAGGCGAACACTGAAGCTTTCTTT
-	-	TRBV7-9	TRBJ1-1	CASSAWDSGTEAFF	TGTGCCAGCAGCGCCTGGGACTCTGGGACTGAAGCTTTCTTT
TRBD1	once	TRBV18	TRBJ1-5	CASSEDRGTYSNQPQHF	TGTGCCAGCTCAGAGGACAGGGGCACTTATAGCAATCAGCCCCAGCATTTT
-	-	TRBV9	TRBJ2-2	CASSESSRGANTGELFF	TGTGCCAGCAGCGAAAGTTCAAGGGGTGCGAACACCGGGGAGCTGTTTTTT
-	-	TRBV3-1/TRBV3-2	TRBJ2-5	CASSPTYIAGGGETQYF	TGTGCCAGCAGCCCCACATACATAGCTGGGGGCGGTGAGACCCAGTACTTC
TRBD2	once	TRBV6-6	TRBJ2-7	CASSGSGRGARYEQYF	TGTGCCAGCAGTGGGAGCGGGAGGGGAGCTCGCTACGAGCAGTACTTC
-	once	TRBV2	TRBJ1-4	CASVRGGVATNEKLFF	TGTGCCAGCGTTAGGGGCGGGGTCGCAACTAATGAAAAACTGTTTTTT
-	-	TRBV14	TRBJ1-2	CASSQGQGTYYGYTF	TGTGCCAGCAGCCAGGGGCAGGGGACGTACTATGGCTACACCTTC
-	-	TRBV7-6	TRBJ1-5	CASSLGQGVGQPQHF	TGTGCCAGCAGCTTAGGGCAGGGCGTGGGTCAGCCCCAGCATTTT
-	-	TRBV10-3	TRBJ2-2	CAIRLDLKFANTGELFF	TGTGCCATCCGACTAGACCTTAAGTTCGCGAACACCGGGGAGCTGTTTTTT
-	-	TRBV19	TRBJ1-5	CASVARDQPQHF	TGTGCCAGTGTCGCCAGGGATCAGCCCCAGCATTTT
-	-	TRBV16	TRBJ1-5	CASRQGRNSNQPQHF	TGTGCCAGCAGACAGGGTCGAAACAGCAATCAGCCCCAGCATTTT
TRBD2	-	TRBV9	TRBJ2-5	CASSVAGGTGTQYF	TGTGCCAGCAGCGTAGCGGGGGGAACGGGGACCCAGTACTTC